These T cell receptor beta chains were read from a single sample in a study of identical twins. TCRdb itself ran the 5' RACE reads through MiXCR, one entry per CDR3 protein. The sample comprises 1.5 million or so distinct CDR3 sequences, about 32% of which are singletons, and under 0.35% rests with the top ten. The sequencing sample was made of cord blood. These receptors came from a newborn girl in good health. The CDR3 runs from the conserved cysteine through the conserved F or W. The D gene is left open where the match is weak. Clone sizes are given selectively: once, few, many, or a class where the clone is expanded.

d_gene: TRBD1; v_gene: TRBV12-3/TRBV12-4; j_gene: TRBJ2-1; abundance: few; CDR3aa: CASSFSTGLGYYNEQFF; CDR3nt: TGTGCCAGCAGTTTCTCGACAGGGCTGGGCTACTACAATGAGCAGTTCTTC
d_gene: TRBD1; v_gene: TRBV12-3/TRBV12-4; j_gene: TRBJ2-1; abundance: few; CDR3aa: CASSLVGGDRVGNEQFF; CDR3nt: TGTGCCAGCAGTTTAGTTGGGGGGGACAGGGTAGGGAATGAGCAGTTCTTC
d_gene: TRBD2; v_gene: TRBV6-5; j_gene: TRBJ2-3; abundance: .; CDR3aa: CASSYSIAGGEGTDTQYF; CDR3nt: TGTGCCAGCAGTTACTCGATCGCGGGGGGAGAGGGAACAGATACGCAGTATTTT
d_gene: TRBD2; v_gene: TRBV20-1; j_gene: TRBJ2-1; abundance: few; CDR3aa: CSARKGGLAGAYNEQFF; CDR3nt: TGCAGTGCTAGAAAGGGGGGACTAGCGGGAGCCTACAATGAGCAGTTCTTC
d_gene: TRBD1; v_gene: TRBV27; j_gene: TRBJ2-7; abundance: .; CDR3aa: CASSLNRGSFEQYF; CDR3nt: TGTGCCAGCAGTCTGAACAGGGGTTCCTTCGAGCAGTACTTC
d_gene: .; v_gene: TRBV7-2; j_gene: TRBJ1-5; abundance: .; CDR3aa: CASRLVGGGNQPQHF; CDR3nt: TGTGCCAGCAGATTAGTGGGAGGGGGCAATCAGCCCCAGCATTTT
d_gene: TRBD2; v_gene: TRBV6-1; j_gene: TRBJ2-3; abundance: few; CDR3aa: CATPGLAIDTQYF; CDR3nt: TGTGCCACCCCGGGACTAGCGATAGATACGCAGTATTTT
d_gene: TRBD1; v_gene: TRBV15; j_gene: TRBJ1-1; abundance: .; CDR3aa: CATSRLTGVNTEAFF; CDR3nt: TGTGCCACCAGCAGGTTGACAGGGGTGAACACTGAAGCTTTCTTT
d_gene: .; v_gene: TRBV7-2; j_gene: TRBJ1-2; abundance: many; CDR3aa: CASSLTEIHGYTF; CDR3nt: TGTGCCAGCAGCCTGACAGAGATCCATGGCTACACCTTC
d_gene: TRBD1; v_gene: TRBV27; j_gene: TRBJ1-1; abundance: .; CDR3aa: CASTFAGTGRGTEAFF; CDR3nt: TGTGCCAGCACTTTTGCCGGGACAGGGAGGGGCACTGAAGCTTTCTTT
d_gene: .; v_gene: TRBV27; j_gene: TRBJ1-2; abundance: .; CDR3aa: CASSAPGTFGGYTF; CDR3nt: TGTGCCAGCAGTGCACCCGGGACATTCGGTGGCTACACCTTC
d_gene: TRBD2; v_gene: TRBV2; j_gene: TRBJ2-7; abundance: few; CDR3aa: CASSQGLPNYEQYF; CDR3nt: TGTGCCAGCAGTCAGGGACTACCAAACTACGAGCAGTACTTC
d_gene: .; v_gene: TRBV12-3/TRBV12-4; j_gene: TRBJ2-7; abundance: .; CDR3aa: CASVGGSSYEQYF; CDR3nt: TGTGCCAGCGTTGGGGGAAGCTCCTACGAGCAGTACTTC
d_gene: TRBD2; v_gene: TRBV6-5; j_gene: TRBJ2-1; abundance: few; CDR3aa: CASSSREREYGQFF; CDR3nt: TGTGCCAGCAGTTCCAGGGAGCGGGAGTATGGGCAGTTCTTC
d_gene: TRBD1; v_gene: TRBV13; j_gene: TRBJ1-6; abundance: .; CDR3aa: CAGSLGMGQGALKGALHF; CDR3nt: TGTGCCGGCAGCTTAGGAATGGGACAGGGGGCCTTGAAAGGGGCCCTCCACTTT
d_gene: .; v_gene: TRBV7-2; j_gene: TRBJ2-7; abundance: .; CDR3aa: CASSLYKGNSYEQYF; CDR3nt: TGTGCCAGCAGCTTGTATAAAGGGAACTCCTACGAGCAGTACTTC
d_gene: .; v_gene: TRBV12-3/TRBV12-4; j_gene: TRBJ2-4; abundance: many; CDR3aa: CASSSLPGDIQYF; CDR3nt: TGTGCCAGCAGTTCGCTCCCGGGGGACATTCAGTACTTC
d_gene: .; v_gene: TRBV15; j_gene: TRBJ2-3; abundance: .; CDR3aa: CAISREGLHHTDAQYF; CDR3nt: TGTGCCATCAGCAGAGAGGGTCTTCACCACACAGATGCGCAGTATTTT
d_gene: .; v_gene: TRBV12-3/TRBV12-4; j_gene: TRBJ1-5; abundance: .; CDR3aa: CASKPAQGNNQPQHF; CDR3nt: TGTGCCAGCAAACCGGCTCAGGGGAACAATCAGCCCCAGCATTTT
d_gene: TRBD1; v_gene: TRBV25-1; j_gene: TRBJ1-4; abundance: .; CDR3aa: CASRNLGTGNEKLFF; CDR3nt: TGTGCCAGCCGCAACCTCGGGACAGGGAATGAAAAACTGTTTTTT
d_gene: .; v_gene: TRBV5-1; j_gene: TRBJ2-6; abundance: few; CDR3aa: CASSFLGPSASGANVLTF; CDR3nt: TGCGCCAGCAGCTTTTTGGGTCCCTCGGCATCTGGGGCCAACGTCCTGACTTTC
d_gene: .; v_gene: TRBV25-1; j_gene: TRBJ2-3; abundance: few; CDR3aa: CASSEGASLTDTQYF; CDR3nt: TGTGCCAGCAGTGAAGGAGCTAGCTTGACAGATACGCAGTATTTT
d_gene: TRBD1; v_gene: TRBV20-1; j_gene: TRBJ2-7; abundance: many; CDR3aa: CSATQGGSYEQYF; CDR3nt: TGCAGTGCTACACAGGGGGGCTCCTACGAGCAGTACTTC
d_gene: .; v_gene: TRBV30; j_gene: TRBJ1-1; abundance: few; CDR3aa: CAWIPQGRVNTEAFF; CDR3nt: TGTGCCTGGATACCCCAGGGAAGGGTGAACACTGAAGCTTTCTTT
d_gene: .; v_gene: TRBV6-5; j_gene: TRBJ2-7; abundance: .; CDR3aa: CASSYGLASSSYEQYF; CDR3nt: TGTGCCAGCAGTTACGGTCTAGCGAGCTCCTCCTACGAGCAGTACTTC
d_gene: .; v_gene: TRBV6-4; j_gene: TRBJ2-7; abundance: few; CDR3aa: CASSDWRYNEQYF; CDR3nt: TGTGCCAGCAGTGACTGGCGCTACAATGAGCAGTACTTC
d_gene: .; v_gene: TRBV28; j_gene: TRBJ2-7; abundance: .; CDR3aa: CASSASTALSYEQYF; CDR3nt: TGTGCCAGCAGTGCGTCGACAGCCCTTTCCTACGAGCAGTACTTC
d_gene: .; v_gene: TRBV11-2; j_gene: TRBJ1-2; abundance: .; CDR3aa: CASRRGGEYGYTF; CDR3nt: TGTGCCAGCAGAAGGGGGGGCGAGTATGGCTACACCTTC
d_gene: .; v_gene: TRBV20-1; j_gene: TRBJ2-3; abundance: few; CDR3aa: CSARALFPDTQYF; CDR3nt: TGCAGTGCTAGAGCATTGTTTCCAGATACGCAGTATTTT
d_gene: .; v_gene: TRBV4-1; j_gene: TRBJ2-3; abundance: .; CDR3aa: CASSQAPGLGDTQYF; CDR3nt: TGCGCCAGCAGCCAAGCCCCCGGACTTGGGGATACGCAGTATTTT
d_gene: TRBD2; v_gene: TRBV27; j_gene: TRBJ2-3; abundance: few; CDR3aa: CASSFRTSGWLYF; CDR3nt: TGTGCCAGCAGTTTTCGGACTAGCGGTTGGTTGTATTTT
d_gene: TRBD2; v_gene: TRBV7-9; j_gene: TRBJ2-1; abundance: .; CDR3aa: CASSPELRSSGLYNEQFF; CDR3nt: TGTGCCAGCAGCCCGGAACTTAGGTCTAGCGGACTGTACAATGAGCAGTTCTTC
d_gene: TRBD1; v_gene: TRBV2; j_gene: TRBJ2-5; abundance: .; CDR3aa: CASSVVQTGSETQYF; CDR3nt: TGTGCCAGCAGTGTGGTACAGACAGGGTCAGAGACCCAGTACTTC
d_gene: TRBD2; v_gene: TRBV7-9; j_gene: TRBJ2-3; abundance: few; CDR3aa: CASSLKPSDGGAADTQYF; CDR3nt: TGTGCCAGCAGCTTAAAGCCCTCCGACGGGGGGGCCGCAGATACGCAGTATTTT
d_gene: .; v_gene: TRBV27; j_gene: TRBJ2-1; abundance: .; CDR3aa: CASSPPAEGHNEQFF; CDR3nt: TGTGCCAGCAGCCCCCCCGCAGAGGGGCACAATGAGCAGTTCTTC
d_gene: TRBD1; v_gene: TRBV5-1; j_gene: TRBJ1-2; abundance: .; CDR3aa: CASRLPGTGLNYGYTF; CDR3nt: TGCGCCAGCAGACTCCCGGGGACAGGGCTAAACTATGGCTACACCTTC
d_gene: .; v_gene: TRBV7-2; j_gene: TRBJ1-4; abundance: few; CDR3aa: CASSFAKTANEKLFF; CDR3nt: TGTGCCAGCAGCTTTGCTAAAACGGCGAATGAAAAACTGTTTTTT
d_gene: .; v_gene: TRBV7-9; j_gene: TRBJ2-1; abundance: many; CDR3aa: CASSMKGYEQFF; CDR3nt: TGTGCCAGCAGCATGAAGGGGTATGAGCAGTTCTTC
d_gene: .; v_gene: TRBV12-3/TRBV12-4; j_gene: TRBJ2-7; abundance: many; CDR3aa: CASSWGLYEQYF; CDR3nt: TGTGCCAGCAGTTGGGGACTTTACGAGCAGTACTTC
d_gene: .; v_gene: TRBV7-8; j_gene: TRBJ2-1; abundance: few; CDR3aa: CASSSPPGTGATSEQFF; CDR3nt: TGTGCCAGCAGCTCACCACCAGGGACGGGTGCCACGAGTGAGCAGTTCTTC
d_gene: TRBD2; v_gene: TRBV24-1; j_gene: TRBJ2-1; abundance: .; CDR3aa: CATSDTSGLYNEQFF; CDR3nt: TGTGCCACCAGTGATACTAGCGGTCTATACAATGAGCAGTTCTTC
d_gene: TRBD1; v_gene: TRBV29-1; j_gene: TRBJ2-1; abundance: many; CDR3aa: CSVGIPGTVRDEQFF; CDR3nt: TGCAGCGTTGGAATCCCCGGGACAGTAAGGGATGAGCAGTTCTTC
d_gene: TRBD2; v_gene: TRBV12-3/TRBV12-4; j_gene: TRBJ2-2; abundance: .; CDR3aa: CASGFGTSGTGELFF; CDR3nt: TGTGCCAGCGGTTTTGGGACTAGCGGGACCGGGGAGCTGTTTTTT